Shown below are 27 T cell receptor beta chains from a single sample sequenced in a study of cytomegalovirus exposure and HLA in healthy donors. TCRdb's copy holds only in-frame clones and misses some; the assay was immunoSEQ multiplex PCR. Of about 110,000 clones in the sample, almost 90% are singletons; the top ten hold approximately 2%. Sequences were obtained from PBMCs. The receptors stem from a woman under 30 in good health and CMV-seronegative.

This rearrangement joins TRBV10-3 to TRBJ2-7; 14 nucleotides agree with TRBD2. V lost 6 bases to trimming and J lost 4 bases; unmatched junction nucleotides: 5. The CDR3 length is 15 residues. Germline V gene sequence: CDR1 ENHRY, CDR2 SYGVKD. The CDR3 spells CAISAGTSGGYEQYF. CDR3 coding DNA: TGTGCCATCAGCGCCGGGACTAGCGGGGGTTACGAGCAGTACTTC.

This clone was recorded only once. The gene calls are TRBV9 and TRBJ2-1; 9 nucleotides agree with TRBD2. This CDR3 region has 17 residues. V lost 3 bases to trimming and J lost 6 bases; unmatched junction nucleotides: 13. Germline loops: CDR1 SGDLS, CDR2 YYNGEE. The CDR3 loop is CASSARAGLAKLNEQFF. The CDR3 coding sequence is TGTGCCAGCAGCGCGCGTGCGGGACTAGCCAAACTCAATGAGCAGTTCTTC.

CDR3 sequence reads: CASSQVQLTNEQFF. In nucleotides, the CDR3 is TGCGCCAGCAGCCAAGTACAGCTAACCAATGAGCAGTTCTTC. The chain combines TRBV4-3 with TRBJ2-1; D unresolved. V lost 1 base, J lost 6 bases, and 10 bases lay in between. The CDR3 loop spans 14 amino acids. Germline assignment: CDR1 LGHNA and CDR2 YSLEER.

The chain combines TRBV28 with TRBJ1-5; 7 nucleotides line up with TRBD1. The CDR3 contains 19 residues. The germline gives CDR1 MDHEN, CDR2 SYDVKM. V dropped 6 bases and J dropped 6; count of bases not matched to a gene: 23. This CDR3 is CASSLIGTTGWITPQPQHF. CDR3 sequence (DNA): TGTGCCAGCAGCCTCATAGGGACGACAGGGTGGATTACGCCTCAGCCCCAGCATTTT.

The rearrangement uses TRBV4-3 and TRBJ1-1, with a weak D call TRBD1 (5 bases). V was trimmed by 5 bases and J by 1 base, leaving 11 bases between them. The CDR3 covers 14 residues. The V gene's germline CDR1 is LGHNA and CDR2 YSLEER. The CDR3 spells CASSVRTGNTEAFF. CDR3 nucleotide sequence: TGCGCCAGCAGCGTCAGAACAGGGAACACTGAAGCTTTCTTT.

This sequence joins TRBV6-1 and TRBJ1-2, with a tentative D call TRBD1 (5 bases). Germline-derived CDR1 and CDR2 are MNHNS and SASEGT. V lost 3 bases and J lost 6, with 11 bases in between. CDR3 length: 13 amino acids. CDR3 DNA sequence: TGTGCCAGCAGTGAGATGGCAGGGCATGGCTACACCTTC. It codes for CASSEMAGHGYTF.

This rearrangement joins TRBV6-6 to TRBJ2-1; 7 bases map to TRBD2. The ends lost 11 bases at V and 4 bases at J; junction bases unmatched: 11. From germline, CDR1 is MNHNY and CDR2 SVGAGI (reference sequence). This CDR3 contains 14 residues. CDR3 bases: TGTGCCCTTCGGGCTAGCGGAACTTACAATGAGCAGTTCTTC. It codes for CALRASGTYNEQFF.

This clone has just one count. The V call is TRBV7-9, the J call TRBJ1-2; 9 nucleotides match TRBD1. The CDR3 has 15 residues. Per germline, CDR1 SEHNR and CDR2 FQNEAQ (reference sequence). V dropped 4 bases and J dropped 8; count of bases not matched to a gene: 11. The CDR3 bases are TGTGCCAGCAGCTCACTACAGGGGGCAACTTGGGGCTACACCTTC. It translates to CASSSLQGATWGYTF.

The chain has TRBV5-8 and TRBJ2-1; 7 positions agree with TRBD2. Germline V CDR1 and CDR2: SGHTS, YDEGEE. This CDR3 has 16 amino acids. V was clipped by 4 bases and J by 5 bases; unmatched bases: 12. CDR3 loop: CASSLWGRAGNNEQFF. CDR3 bases: TGTGCCAGCAGCCTCTGGGGGAGGGCCGGGAACAATGAGCAGTTCTTC.

The rearrangement links TRBV28 to TRBJ2-5; TRBD2 is a possible D gene (7 bases). The germline CDR1 and CDR2 sequences are MDHEN and SYDVKM. Trimming took 8 bases from V and 5 from J, leaving 27 bases between them. The CDR3 contains 17 residues. CDR3 loop: CASRRSRGRAGGETQYF. The CDR3 DNA sequence: TGTGCCAGCCGCCGGTCAAGGGGGAGGGCCGGGGGGGAGACCCAGTACTTC.

The chain combines TRBV7-2 with TRBJ2-7; D is ambiguous. Germline values: CDR1 SGHTA, CDR2 FQGNSA. Trimming cost V 5 bases and J 2 bases, with 16 bases left between them. CDR3 length: 15 residues. In DNA form, the CDR3 reads TGTGCCAGCAGCGTTTCTAACCTCCCGACCTACGAGCAGTACTTC. It encodes CASSVSNLPTYEQYF.

In this sample, this clone turned up a few times. Germline is not matched at one junction end, which may reflect a read error. The rearrangement joins TRBV28 to TRBJ1-2; 7 bases line up with TRBD1. The CDR3 sequence is 11 residues long. CDR1 is MDHEN, CDR2 SYDVKM, per germline. The CDR3 DNA reads as TGTGCCAGCAGTTTAAGGGACAGTATAGGCTTC. Translation: CASSLRDSIGF.

The genes are TRBV7-3 and TRBJ2-4; 7 nucleotides align to TRBD1. The CDR3 spans 15 residues. The V segment lost 5 bases and the J segment 8 bases; nucleotides outside the gene matches: 12. Germline V gene sequence: CDR1 SGHTA, CDR2 FQGTGA. CDR3 in amino acids: CASSLTGLGSDIQYF. In DNA form, the CDR3 reads TGTGCCAGCAGCCTGACAGGGCTCGGTTCGGACATTCAGTACTTC.

The rearrangement joins TRBV19 to TRBJ2-7; D perhaps matches TRBD1 (5 bases). Between the trimmed V and J ends, which lost 5 bases and 3 bases, there was a span of 11 bases. The germline gives CDR1 LNHDA, CDR2 SQIVND (reference sequence). This CDR3 has 13 amino acids. The CDR3 sequence is CASSGQGYYEQYF. CDR3 coding DNA: TGTGCCAGTAGTGGGCAGGGATACTACGAGCAGTACTTC.

This clone showed up just a few times. This chain joins TRBV7-9 and TRBJ1-2; D is possibly TRBD1 (6 bases). The CDR3 runs 15 residues. Trimming left V 0 bases short and J 4 bases short, with 12 bases between. CDR1 and CDR2 (germline): SEHNR, FQNEAQ (reference sequence). CDR3 amino acids: CASSLAGIGGYGYTF. CDR3 bases: TGTGCCAGCAGCTTAGCAGGGATAGGGGGCTATGGCTACACCTTC.

The rearrangement uses TRBV30 and TRBJ2-1; a possible D gene is TRBD2 (5 bases). In germline, CDR1 is GTSNPN, CDR2 SVGIG (reference sequence). The CDR3 covers 16 residues. Between the trimmed V and J ends, which lost 2 bases and 0 bases, there was a span of 14 bases. DNA of the CDR3: TGTGCCTGGAGTTCCCGACGGGATTTCTCCTACAATGAGCAGTTCTTC. Amino acid sequence: CAWSSRRDFSYNEQFF.

The chain carries TRBV7-2 and TRBJ1-5; possibly TRBD1 for D (6 bases). Germline CDR1 and CDR2: SGHTA and FQGNSA. The CDR3 totals 14 residues. V lost 2 bases, J lost 6 bases, and 11 bases lay in between. CDR3 residues: CASSLRGGGQPQHF. The CDR3 DNA reads TGTGCCAGCAGCTTACGGGGAGGGGGTCAGCCCCAGCATTTT.

This rearrangement joins TRBV29-1 to TRBJ1-1, with a possible D match to TRBD1 (5 bases). The CDR3 is 11 residues long. Germline V gene lookup returns CDR1 SQVTM and CDR2 ANQGSEA. V lost 6 bases to trimming and J lost 6 bases, with 11 bases between them. CDR3 amino acids: CSVGGTPEAFF. CDR3 nucleotides: TGCAGCGTCGGGGGGACCCCTGAAGCTTTCTTT.

This clone was counted a few times. This chain connects TRBV7-6 to TRBJ2-2; unclear D gene. Germline-derived CDR1 and CDR2 are SGHVS and FNYEAQ. The V gene lost 6 bases and the J gene lost 6 bases, with 8 bases spanning the gap. The CDR3 runs 12 residues. DNA of the CDR3: TGTGCCAGCAGTGGTCCGGCCGGGGAGCTGTTTTTT. Its protein product is CASSGPAGELFF.

V is TRBV7-3 and J is TRBJ2-1, with 7 bases lining up with TRBD1. This CDR3 region has 14 residues. Trimming took 3 bases from V and 2 from J; bases not matched to a gene: 1. The V gene's germline CDR1 is SGHTA and CDR2 FQGTGA. CDR3: CASSFGTAYNEQFF. The CDR3 region has the DNA TGTGCCAGCAGCTTTGGGACAGCCTACAATGAGCAGTTCTTC. The full variable domain, completed using reference TRBV7-3 and TRBJ2-1, is GAGVSQTPSNKVTEKGKYVELRCDPISGHTALYWYRQSLGQGPEFLIYFQGTGAADDSGLPNDRFFAVRPEGSVSTLKIQRTERGDSAVYLCASSFGTAYNEQFFGPGTRLTVL.

The chain uses TRBV5-1 and TRBJ2-7, with 9 bases fitting TRBD2. Germline CDR1 reads SGHRS; CDR2 reads YFSETQ. With V trimmed by 2 bases and J by 3 bases, 0 bases remained unmatched. CDR3 length: 13 residues. The CDR3 DNA sequence: TGCGCCAGCAGCTTTAGCGGGAGCTACGAGCAGTACTTC. It specifies CASSFSGSYEQYF.

This chain joins TRBV5-1 and TRBJ2-1; 10 bases are shared with TRBD2. J was trimmed by 7 bases and V by 7 bases; bases with no gene match: 17. The CDR3 totals 17 residues. Germline V gene lookup returns CDR1 SGHRS and CDR2 YFSETQ. CDR3 sequence reads: CASSSASGGERGNEQFF. Written as DNA, the CDR3 is TGCGCCAGCTCCTCGGCTAGCGGGGGCGAGCGGGGTAATGAGCAGTTCTTC. Looking up the rest from reference TRBV5-1 and TRBJ2-1 gives the full variable domain: KAGVTQTPRYLIKTRGQQVTLSCSPISGHRSVSWYQQTPGQGLQFLFEYFSETQRNKGNFPGRFSGRQFSNSRSEMNVSTLELGDSALYLCASSSASGGERGNEQFFGPGTRLTVL.

The V gene is TRBV28, the J gene TRBJ2-3, with D perhaps TRBD1 (6 bases). The length of the CDR3 is 18 residues. V gave up 5 bases and J gave up 3 bases, with 24 bases separating them. Looked up from germline, CDR1 is MDHEN and CDR2 is SYDVKM. CDR3 DNA sequence: TGTGCCAGCAGTCTAGTATTTGCCGGGACACATGAGACAGATACGCAGTATTTT. This encodes CASSLVFAGTHETDTQYF.

The chain couples TRBV5-1 to TRBJ2-3; TRBD2 matches at 15 bases. The CDR3 contains 16 residues. From germline, CDR1 is SGHRS and CDR2 YFSETQ. J gave up 3 bases and V 3 bases, and 2 bases lay outside the gene matches. CDR3 in amino acids: CASSSGLAGGTDTQYF. The CDR3 coding sequence is TGCGCCAGCAGCTCTGGACTAGCGGGGGGGACAGATACGCAGTATTTT.

In regard to this clone: This same CDR3 is encoded by further DNA sequences in the sample. The rearrangement links TRBV12-2 to TRBJ2-7; TRBD2, the D gene given by the table, was not confirmed from the DNA. TRBV12-2 is described as a pseudogene. The length of the CDR3 is 15 residues. CDR3 bases: TGTGCAAGTCGCCCGCCGGGAGGGGTTAGCAACGAGCAGTACTTC. Its protein is CASRPPGGVSNEQYF.

The J gene is TRBJ2-3, the V gene TRBV27; possible D gene TRBD2, 5 bases. The CDR3 runs 14 residues. V shed 5 bases and J shed 2 bases, with 11 bases lying between them. CDR1 is MNHEY and CDR2 is SMNVEV in the germline V gene (reference sequence). This CDR3 reads CASSEGRNTDTQYF. CDR3 coding DNA: TGTGCCAGCAGTGAGGGCAGGAACACAGATACGCAGTATTTT.

This clone was observed once. The V and J genes are TRBV6-6 and TRBJ1-1; TRBD1 might be the D (5 bases). Trimming cost V 6 bases and J 1 base, with 9 bases left between them. Germline CDR1 and CDR2: MNHNY and SVGAGI (reference sequence). The CDR3 has 13 residues. CDR3 coding DNA: TGTGCCAGCAGATGGGGGGAGAACACTGAAGCTTTCTTT. This codes for CASRWGENTEAFF.